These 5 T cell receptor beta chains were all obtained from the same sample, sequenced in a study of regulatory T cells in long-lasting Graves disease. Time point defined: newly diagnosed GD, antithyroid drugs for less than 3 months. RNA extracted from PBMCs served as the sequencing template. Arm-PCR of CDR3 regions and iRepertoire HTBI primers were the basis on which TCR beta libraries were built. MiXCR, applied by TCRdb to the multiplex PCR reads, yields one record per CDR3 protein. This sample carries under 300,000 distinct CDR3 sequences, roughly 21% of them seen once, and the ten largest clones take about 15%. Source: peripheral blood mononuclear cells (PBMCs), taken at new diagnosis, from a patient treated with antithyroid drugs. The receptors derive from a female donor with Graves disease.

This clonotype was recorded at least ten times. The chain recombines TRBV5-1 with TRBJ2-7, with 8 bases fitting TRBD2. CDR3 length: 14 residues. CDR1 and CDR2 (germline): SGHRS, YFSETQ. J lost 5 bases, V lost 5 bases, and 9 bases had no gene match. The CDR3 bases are TGCGCCAGCAGGCCCGCCGGGGGGGACAACGAGCAGTACTTC. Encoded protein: CASRPAGGDNEQYF.

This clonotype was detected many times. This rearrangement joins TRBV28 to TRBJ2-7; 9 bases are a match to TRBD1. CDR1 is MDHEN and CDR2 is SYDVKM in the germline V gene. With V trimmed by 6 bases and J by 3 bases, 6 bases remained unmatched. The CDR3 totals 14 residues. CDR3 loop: CASRSSTGGYEQYF. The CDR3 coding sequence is TGTGCCAGCAGATCTTCGACAGGGGGCTACGAGCAGTACTTC.

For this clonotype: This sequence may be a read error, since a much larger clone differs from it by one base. The CDR3 region is CSAKLPTLEKLFF. CDR3 nucleotide sequence: TGCAGTGCTAAACTCCCCACTCTGGAAAAACTGTTTTTT. The V gene is TRBV20-1, the J gene TRBJ1-4, with D unresolved. This CDR3 comprises 13 residues. Germline V lookup: CDR1 DFQATT, CDR2 SNEGSKA (reference sequence). V lost 4 bases to trimming and J lost 8 bases, with 14 bases between them.

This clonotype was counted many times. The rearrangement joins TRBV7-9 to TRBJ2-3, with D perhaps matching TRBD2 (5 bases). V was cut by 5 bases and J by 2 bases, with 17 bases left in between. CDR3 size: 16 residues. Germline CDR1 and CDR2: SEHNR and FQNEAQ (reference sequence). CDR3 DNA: TGTGCCAGCAGCCCCCGTGCGAGCGGAGACACAGATACGCAGTATTTT. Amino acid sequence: CASSPRASGDTDTQYF.

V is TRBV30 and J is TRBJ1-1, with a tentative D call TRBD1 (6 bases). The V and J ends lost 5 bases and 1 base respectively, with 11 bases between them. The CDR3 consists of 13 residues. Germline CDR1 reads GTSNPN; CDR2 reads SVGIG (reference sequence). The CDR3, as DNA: TGTGCCTGGGCTGGACAGAAGAACACTGAAGCTTTCTTT. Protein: CAWAGQKNTEAFF.